This TCR beta chain was documented in a study of CD8+CD57+ T cells in acquired aplastic anemia. This clonotype came up once. Before being chosen for sequencing, patients had shown CD8+CD57+ cell expansion by flow cytometry. Patients, without exception, had severe acquired aplastic anemia. Germline CDR1 reads SGHTA; CDR2 reads FQGNSA. This CDR3 is 15 amino acids long. With 8 bases clipped from V and 2 bases from J, the junction kept 10 bases outside the gene matches. TCR beta VDJ and CDR3 profiles were obtained from a genomic DNA template. TCRdb independently ran MiXCR on the reads; one entry per CDR3 protein. This table holds approximately 170,000 distinct CDR3 sequences, around half found once.

The sample comprised sorted CD4+, CD8+, or CD8+CD57+ T cells (not recorded which) from PBMCs. This sequence joins TRBV7-2 and TRBJ2-7, with 9 bases that match TRBD1. The clonotype was recovered from a human donor with aplastic anemia. Here the CDR3 reads CASAIEGQGTYEQYV. CDR3 bases: TGTGCCAGCGCGATAGAGGGACAGGGAACCTACGAGCAGTACGTC.